This entry describes one T cell receptor (beta chain). The germline gives CDR1 MNHGY, CDR2 SAAAGT. This CDR3 comprises 16 residues. V lost 5 bases and J lost 2; bases outside the gene matches: 5. This sample stems from a study of immune characterization of retroperitoneal liposarcoma. MiXCR was run by TCRdb on the PCR reads, yielding one entry per CDR3 protein. The sample shows 11,000 or so distinct CDR3 sequences, roughly a quarter of them seen only once. The receptor was isolated from a female donor with retroperitoneal liposarcoma. This sequence joins TRBV6-8 and TRBJ2-5; TRBD2 agrees at 13 bases. Sequences were obtained from tumor tissue. CDR3 residues: CASSRGTSGDQETQYF. The CDR3 DNA follows: TGTGCCAGCAGTCGAGGGACTAGCGGGGATCAAGAGACCCAGTACTTC.